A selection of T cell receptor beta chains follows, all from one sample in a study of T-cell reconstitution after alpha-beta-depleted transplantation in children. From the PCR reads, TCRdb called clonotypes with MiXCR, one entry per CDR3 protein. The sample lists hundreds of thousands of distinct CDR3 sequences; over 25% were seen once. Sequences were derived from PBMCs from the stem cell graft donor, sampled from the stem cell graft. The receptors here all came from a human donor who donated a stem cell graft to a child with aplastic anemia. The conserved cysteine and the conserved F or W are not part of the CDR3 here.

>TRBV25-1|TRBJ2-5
ASSEGQGLQETQY
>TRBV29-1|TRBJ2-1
SVALAASYNEQF
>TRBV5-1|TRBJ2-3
ASSTPSGPTDADTQY
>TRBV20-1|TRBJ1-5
SAREQGNQPQH
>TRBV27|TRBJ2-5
ASSLSPKETQY
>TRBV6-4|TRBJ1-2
ASSPLSRVTTSGGYGYT
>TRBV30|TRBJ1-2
AWSVRGYGYT
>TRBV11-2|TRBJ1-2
ASSRGQALHFP
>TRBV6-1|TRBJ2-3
ASSKGLPTDTQY
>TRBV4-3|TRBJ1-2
ASSPDRWNDYGYT
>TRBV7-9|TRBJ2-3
ASSARTTGTDTQY
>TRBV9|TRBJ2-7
ASSPHRGGWGKQY
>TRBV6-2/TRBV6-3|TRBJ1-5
ASSWTTGGFHSNQPQH
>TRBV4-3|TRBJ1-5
ASSQAGNQPQH
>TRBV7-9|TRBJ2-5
ASSAFETQY
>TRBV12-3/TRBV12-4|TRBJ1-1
ASSLGWDTEAF
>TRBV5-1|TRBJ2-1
ASGISPGNEQF
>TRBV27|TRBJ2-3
ASSSTGIAQY
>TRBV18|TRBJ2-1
ASSPPSRGDNEQF
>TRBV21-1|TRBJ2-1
ASSKGAERRRNEQF
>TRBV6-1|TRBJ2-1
ASSEGGRERGWDEQF
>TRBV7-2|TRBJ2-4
ASSSPGRSDIQY
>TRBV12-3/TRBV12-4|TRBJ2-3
ASSLDGSTDTQY
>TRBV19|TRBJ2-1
ASSKAGSYNEQF
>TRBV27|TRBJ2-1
ASVPFWVAGNYNEQF
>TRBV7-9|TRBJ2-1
ATNVNEQF
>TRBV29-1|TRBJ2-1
SVGLAGNPWADEQF